This entry features one T cell receptor (beta chain) sequence. These data are taken from a study of CD8 T cells in Susac syndrome. After extraction with the RNeasy kit, roughly 0.45 to 1 ug of the RNA was reverse transcribed using random hexamers. A single record per CDR3 protein comes from TCRdb applying MiXCR to the immunoSEQ multiplex PCR reads. Of around 170,000 distinct CDR3 sequences listed, roughly 94% are singletons. The CDR3 extends over 16 amino acids. Germline assignment: CDR1 SEHNR and CDR2 FQNEAQ (reference sequence). Unmatched junction bases numbered 7, after V lost 5 bases and J lost 0 bases.

The rearrangement links TRBV7-9 to TRBJ2-5, with 9 nucleotides matching TRBD2. The sequenced sample was CD8+ T cells from PBMCs. This receptor was taken from a human donor with Susac syndrome. CDR3 nucleotides: TGTGCCAGCAGCCCCCGACTAGCGGAGTACCAAGAGACCCAGTACTTC. Encoded protein: CASSPRLAEYQETQYF.